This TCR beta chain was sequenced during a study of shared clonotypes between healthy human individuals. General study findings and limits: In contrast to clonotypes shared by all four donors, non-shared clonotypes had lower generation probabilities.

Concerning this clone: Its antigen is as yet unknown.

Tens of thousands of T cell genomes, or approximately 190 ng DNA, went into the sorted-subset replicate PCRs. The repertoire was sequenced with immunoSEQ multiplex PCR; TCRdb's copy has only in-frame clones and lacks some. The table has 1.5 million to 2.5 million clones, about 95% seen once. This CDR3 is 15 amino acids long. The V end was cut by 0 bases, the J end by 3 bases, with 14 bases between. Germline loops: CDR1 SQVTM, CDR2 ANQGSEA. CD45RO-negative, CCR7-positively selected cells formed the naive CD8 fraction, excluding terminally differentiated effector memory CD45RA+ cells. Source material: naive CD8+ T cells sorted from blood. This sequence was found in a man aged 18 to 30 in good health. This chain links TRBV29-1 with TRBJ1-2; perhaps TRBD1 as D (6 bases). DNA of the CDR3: TGCAGCGTTGAAGATCGGGGGGCCAGTTACTATGGCTACACCTTC. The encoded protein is CSVEDRGASYYGYTF.